This T cell receptor beta chain originates from a study of T cell changes during pregnancy in multiple sclerosis. The table came from immunoSEQ multiplex PCR; TCRdb's copy has only in-frame clones and leaves some out. The repertoire holds roughly 85,000 clones, with approximately 90% as singletons. This CDR3 is 15 amino acids long. Germline-derived CDR1 and CDR2 are MDHEN and SYDVKM. V was cut by 5 bases and J by 6 bases, with 14 bases left in between. This TCR was sampled from a female donor with multiple sclerosis, enrolled in a pregnancy study. J is TRBJ1-6 and V is TRBV28; the D gene is possibly TRBD1 (5 bases). Sequenced material: peripheral blood, taken in the first trimester of pregnancy. The CDR3 here is CASSPMGGGNSPLHF. CDR3 bases: TGTGCCAGCAGTCCTATGGGGGGGGGTAATTCACCCCTCCACTTT.